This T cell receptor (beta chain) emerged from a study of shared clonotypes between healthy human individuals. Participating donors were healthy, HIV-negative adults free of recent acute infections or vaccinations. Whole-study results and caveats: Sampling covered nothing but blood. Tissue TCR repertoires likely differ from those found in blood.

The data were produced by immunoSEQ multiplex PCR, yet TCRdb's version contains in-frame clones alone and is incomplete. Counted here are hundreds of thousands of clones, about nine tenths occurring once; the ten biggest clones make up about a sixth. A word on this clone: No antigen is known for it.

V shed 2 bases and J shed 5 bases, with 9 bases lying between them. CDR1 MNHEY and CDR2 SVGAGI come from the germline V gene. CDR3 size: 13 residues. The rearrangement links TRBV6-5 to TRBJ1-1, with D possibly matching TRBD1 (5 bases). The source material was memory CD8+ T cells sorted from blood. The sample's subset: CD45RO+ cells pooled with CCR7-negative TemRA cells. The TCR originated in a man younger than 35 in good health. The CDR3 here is CASSYGAGTEAFF. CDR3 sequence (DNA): TGTGCCAGCAGTTACGGGGCTGGGACTGAAGCTTTCTTT.